A single sample gave rise to the 5 T cell receptor beta chains below, sequenced in a study of blood T cells in healthy people across ages. It was with a sample-barcoded 5' primer and a J-beta primer mix that a second PCR of roughly 7 to 11 cycles was run. In TCRdb, the 5' RACE reads were re-called with MiXCR into one record per CDR3 protein. This sample has 1,500,000 or so distinct CDR3 sequences, with approximately 42% found just once. Sequenced input: blood. The receptors here all came from a woman under 30 in good health.

The chain couples TRBV3-1 to TRBJ1-2; the match to TRBD1 covers 10 bases. Trimming removed 1 base from V and 1 base from J; junction bases left unmatched: 3. The CDR3 contains 16 residues. Per the germline V gene, CDR1 is LGHDT and CDR2 is YNNKEL (reference sequence). CDR3 loop: CASSQGQGARNYGYTF. The CDR3, as DNA: TGTGCCAGCAGCCAAGGACAGGGGGCGCGTAACTATGGCTACACCTTC.

This clonotype was seen a few times. This chain links TRBV12-3 or TRBV12-4 with TRBJ2-1; 9 bases are shared with TRBD1. This CDR3 spans 14 amino acids. After removal of 5 bases from V and 8 bases from J, the junction contained 7 bases not matched to a gene. Here the CDR3 reads CASSPRDRADEQFF. CDR3 DNA sequence: TGTGCCAGCAGTCCCCGGGACAGGGCCGATGAGCAGTTCTTC.

This clonotype was recorded a few times. The CDR3 protein is CSALPTGARGSGELFF. CDR3 bases: TGCAGTGCCCTTCCGACGGGGGCGCGTGGATCCGGGGAGCTGTTTTTT. This chain links TRBV20-1 with TRBJ2-2; D may match TRBD1 or TRBD2 (6 bases each). The V end was cut by 6 bases, the J end by 6 bases, with 23 bases between. Germline CDR1 DFQATT, CDR2 SNEGSKA (reference sequence). The CDR3 sequence is 16 residues long.

This clonotype was seen more than once but under ten times. The rearrangement uses TRBV29-1 and TRBJ1-2; D is possibly TRBD1 (5 bases). There are 12 residues in the CDR3. The germline V gene has CDR1 SQVTM and CDR2 ANQGSEA. Trimming took 4 bases from V and 6 from J, leaving 12 bases between them. CDR3 DNA: TGCAGCGTTGTCAGGGTGGGAGATGGCTACACCTTC. Protein product: CSVVRVGDGYTF.

V is TRBV12-5 and J is TRBJ2-1; maybe TRBD2 (5 bases). This CDR3 has 16 amino acids. V lost 1 base to trimming and J lost 3 bases, with 13 bases between them. The germline V gene has CDR1 LGHNT and CDR2 FRNRAP. CDR3 nucleotides: TGTGCTAGTGGTTTGGCCCTCCGGCGGGTCTACAATGAGCAGTTCTTC. It translates to CASGLALRRVYNEQFF.